The present T cell receptor beta chain was sequenced within a study of T cell repertoires in cytomegalovirus infection. Study-wide background: Public signatures in TCR beta pointed to CMV infection and matching HLA type.

Study observations and caveats: There were HLA-C-restricted CMV-specific TCR beta clonotypes dominating the ex vivo response. Accumulated public TCR beta family frequency recognized individuals carrying CMV together with the relevant HLA.

To note about this clonotype: Its antigen is unidentified.

V was cut by 1 base and J by 0 bases, with 12 bases left in between. This CDR3 spans 16 amino acids. CDR1 is SNHLY, CDR2 FYNNEI, per germline. Each CDR3 protein gets one entry after TCRdb re-called the reads with MiXCR. The profile shows about 900,000 distinct CDR3 sequences, under 40% of them singletons. The material sequenced was cultured CD8+ T cells from PBMCs, taken from culture after CMV antigen stimulation. The chain couples TRBV2 to TRBJ1-2; D unresolved. This clonotype originated in a human donor in good health (CMV status not recorded). Some clones in this sample may be carry-over from other donors' samples. The CDR3: CASSEGSQPTNYGYTF. Here the CDR3 DNA reads TGTGCCAGCAGTGAAGGAAGCCAACCTACTAACTATGGCTACACCTTC.